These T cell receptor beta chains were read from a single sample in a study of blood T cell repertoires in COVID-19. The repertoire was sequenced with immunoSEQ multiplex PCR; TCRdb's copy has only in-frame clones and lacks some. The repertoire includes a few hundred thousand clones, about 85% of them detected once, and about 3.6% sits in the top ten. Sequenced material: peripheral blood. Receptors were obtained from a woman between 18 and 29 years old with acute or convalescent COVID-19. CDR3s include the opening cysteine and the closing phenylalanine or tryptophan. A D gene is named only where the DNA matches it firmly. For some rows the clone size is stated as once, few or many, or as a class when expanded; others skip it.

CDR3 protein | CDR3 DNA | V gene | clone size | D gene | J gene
CSVWEKGEMIGYTF | TGCAGCGTTTGGGAGAAGGGGGAGATGATTGGCTACACCTTC | TRBV29-1 | few | - | TRBJ1-2
CASSIEWVGQGNTEAFF | TGTGCCAGTAGTATAGAATGGGTGGGGCAGGGGAACACTGAAGCTTTCTTT | TRBV19 | - | - | TRBJ1-1
CASSSIRDRVNNEQFF | TGTGCCAGCAGCAGCATCCGGGACAGGGTTAACAATGAGCAGTTCTTC | TRBV13 | - | TRBD1 | TRBJ2-1
CASSLRRRDSYEQYF | TGTGCCAGCAGCTTGCGGCGGAGGGACTCCTACGAGCAGTACTTC | TRBV5-6 | - | - | TRBJ2-7
CASSYSEGAETQYF | TGTGCCAGCAGTTACTCGGAGGGAGCGGAGACCCAGTACTTC | TRBV6-6 | - | - | TRBJ2-5
CASSLGQGMAQHF | TGTGCCAGCAGCCTCGGACAGGGAATGGCCCAGCATTTT | TRBV3-1/TRBV3-2 | - | TRBD1 | TRBJ1-5
CASSPTGQETQYF | TGTGCCAGTTCCCCGACTGGCCAAGAGACCCAGTACTTC | TRBV19 | - | - | TRBJ2-5
CAWSPGHLSSYNSPLHF | TGTGCCTGGAGTCCGGGACATCTGAGCTCCTATAATTCACCCCTCCACTTT | TRBV30 | - | - | TRBJ1-6
CASSTGGSSYEQYF | TGTGCCAGCAGTACAGGGGGTAGCTCCTACGAGCAGTACTTC | TRBV28 | - | TRBD1 | TRBJ2-7
CASSFARESTDTQYF | TGTGCCAGCAGTTTCGCGCGGGAGAGCACAGATACGCAGTATTTT | TRBV27 | - | TRBD2 | TRBJ2-3
CASSLWGTGSGANVLTF | TGTGCCAGCAGTTTATGGGGGACAGGCTCCGGGGCCAACGTCCTGACTTTC | TRBV27 | - | TRBD1 | TRBJ2-6
CASSQGPGTGNEKLFF | TGTGCCAGCAGCCAAGGACCGGGGACAGGGAATGAAAAACTGTTTTTT | TRBV3-1/TRBV3-2 | - | TRBD1 | TRBJ1-4
CASSLWGGEKLFF | TGTGCCAGCAGCTTATGGGGGGGCGAAAAACTGTTTTTT | TRBV7-8 | few | - | TRBJ1-4
CASSLLPTGNTEAFF | TGCGCCAGCAGCCTTCTCCCGACGGGGAACACTGAAGCTTTCTTT | TRBV5-1 | - | - | TRBJ1-1
CASSLWEGMSGYTF | TGTGCCAGCAGCTTATGGGAGGGGATGAGTGGCTACACCTTC | TRBV11-2 | - | - | TRBJ1-2
CSAMVQGAGTEAFF | TGCAGCGCAATGGTACAGGGGGCAGGCACTGAAGCTTTCTTT | TRBV29-1 | - | TRBD1 | TRBJ1-1
CASSPRTANSNQPQHF | TGTGCCAGCAGCCCCCGGACAGCGAATAGCAATCAGCCCCAGCATTTT | TRBV5-5 | - | - | TRBJ1-5
CATRMTESFTDTQYF | TGTGCCACCAGGATGACAGAAAGTTTCACAGATACGCAGTATTTT | TRBV24-1 | - | - | TRBJ2-3
CASSLEQGVRGYTF | TGTGCCAGCAGCCTCGAACAGGGAGTAAGAGGCTACACCTTC | TRBV28 | once | - | TRBJ1-2
CASRPLTDSYGYTF | TGTGCCAGCAGGCCCCTAACGGACAGCTATGGCTACACCTTC | TRBV5-6 | - | - | TRBJ1-2